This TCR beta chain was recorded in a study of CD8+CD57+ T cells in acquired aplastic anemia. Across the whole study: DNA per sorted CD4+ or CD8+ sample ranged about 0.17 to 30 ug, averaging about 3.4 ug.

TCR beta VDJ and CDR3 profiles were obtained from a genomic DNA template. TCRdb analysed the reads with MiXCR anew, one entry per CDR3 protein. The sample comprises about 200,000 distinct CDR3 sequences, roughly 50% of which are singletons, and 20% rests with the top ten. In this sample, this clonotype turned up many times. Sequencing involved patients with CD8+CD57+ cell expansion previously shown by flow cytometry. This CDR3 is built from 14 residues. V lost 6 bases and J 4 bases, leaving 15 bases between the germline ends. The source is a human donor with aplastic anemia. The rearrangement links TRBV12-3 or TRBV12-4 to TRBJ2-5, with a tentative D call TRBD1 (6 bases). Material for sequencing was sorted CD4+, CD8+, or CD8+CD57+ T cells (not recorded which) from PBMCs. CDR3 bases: TGTGCCAGCAGGACCACGGGGACACCAGAGACCCAGTACTTC. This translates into CASRTTGTPETQYF.